This TCR beta chain was sequenced in a study of untreated major depressive disorder. This CDR3 contains 14 residues. The germline CDR1 and CDR2 sequences are SGHTA and FQGTGA. Trimming shortened V by 5 bases and J by 6 bases, and 15 bases separated the two germline ends. The assay was immunoSEQ multiplex PCR, and TCRdb's table has in-frame clones only and misses some. The data contain approximately 25,000 clones, about 89% of them seen just once; the ten biggest clones take up 0.55% to 0.9%. Remarks on this clone: Its cognate antigen is unknown.

Study results and limitations: TRBV05-01 (Vbeta 5.1) usage was higher in CD4+ T cells of depressed patients than controls. TRBV25-01 and TRBV02-01 usage differences were not statistically significant. Private clones made up every subject's top five TRBV05-01 clones.

Thawed PBMCs underwent magnetic negative selection for CD4+ T cells. The clonotype originates from a woman aged 30 to 39 with major depressive disorder. The sample comprised CD4+ T cells from PBMCs. The chain joins TRBV7-3 to TRBJ2-3; possibly TRBD2 for D (5 bases). The CDR3 nucleotides are TGTGCCAGCAGCCCAGGAGGACGTAGCGATACGCAGTATTTT. Residues: CASSPGGRSDTQYF. The complete variable domain, with remaining parts taken from reference TRBV7-3 and TRBJ2-3, reads GAGVSQTPSNKVTEKGKYVELRCDPISGHTALYWYRQSLGQGPEFLIYFQGTGAADDSGLPNDRFFAVRPEGSVSTLKIQRTERGDSAVYLCASSPGGRSDTQYFGPGTRLTVL.